What follows describes a single TCR beta chain. Its antigen is not identified. These data originate in a study of CD8 T cells in ankylosing spondylitis. Study results and caveats: Blood from ankylosing spondylitis patients appeared to carry a characteristic roughly 8-variant TCR beta motif.

TCRdb recomputed calls from the 5' RACE reads with MiXCR, one row per CDR3 protein. The sample carries fewer than 750,000 distinct CDR3 sequences, around 17% recorded once. Sequencing was performed on blood, either unsorted or a sorted T cell fraction (not recorded which). This sequence was found in a male donor with ankylosing spondylitis.

CDR3: CASSQDTLRESTGELFF. The CDR3 nucleotides read TGCGCCAGCAGCCAAGATACTCTCCGGGAGAGCACCGGGGAGCTGTTTTTT. The chain couples TRBV4-1 to TRBJ2-2, with TRBD2 as a possible D gene (6 bases). Trimming stripped 0 bases from V and 4 bases from J, with 15 bases between. Germline assignment: CDR1 MGHRA and CDR2 YSYEKL. The CDR3 loop spans 17 amino acids.